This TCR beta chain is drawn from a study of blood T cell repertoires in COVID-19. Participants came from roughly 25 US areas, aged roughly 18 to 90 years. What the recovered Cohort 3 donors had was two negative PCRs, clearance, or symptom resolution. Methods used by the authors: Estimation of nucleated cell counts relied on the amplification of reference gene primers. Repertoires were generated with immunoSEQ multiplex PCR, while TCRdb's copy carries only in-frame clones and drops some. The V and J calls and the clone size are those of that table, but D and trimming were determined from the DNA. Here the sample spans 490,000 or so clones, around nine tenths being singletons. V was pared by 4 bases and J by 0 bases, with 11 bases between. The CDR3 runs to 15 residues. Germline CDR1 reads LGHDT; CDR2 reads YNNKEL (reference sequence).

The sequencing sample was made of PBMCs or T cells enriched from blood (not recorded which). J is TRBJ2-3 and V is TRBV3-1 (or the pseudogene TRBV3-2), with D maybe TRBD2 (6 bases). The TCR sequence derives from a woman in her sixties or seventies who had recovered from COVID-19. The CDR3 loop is CASSLSGQSTDTQYF. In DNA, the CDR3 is TGTGCCAGCAGCCTAAGCGGGCAAAGCACAGATACGCAGTATTTT.